The 32 T cell receptor beta chains in this list originate from one sample, sequenced in a study of human T cells and chemical hapten exposure. Indicated time point: patch test 2, 6 weeks after DPC sensitization. The treatment is: therapeutic diphenylcyclopropenone sensitization with weekly scalp DPC. TCRdb re-analysed the RACE reads in MiXCR, keeping a single row per CDR3 protein. Altogether 95,000 or so distinct CDR3 sequences are present, over 9.5% being singletons, with the ten largest covering 3.2%. The sample here was whole blood, taken in connection with sensitization to the hapten diphenylcyclopropenone (DPC). The origin of the receptors is a woman aged 40 to 49 with alopecia areata. Some clones in this sample may be carry-over from other donors' samples.

This clonotype was observed many times. The rearrangement joins TRBV21-1 to TRBJ2-2; the table's TRBD1 call for D was not verified on the DNA. TRBV21-1 is a pseudogene segment. This CDR3 has 21 residues. The CDR3 DNA follows: TGTGCCAGCAGCTCGAGGGGGAACAGGGGGCGCGAGCGGGAGGACACCGGGGAGCTGTTTTTT. It encodes CASSSRGNRGREREDTGELFF.

This clonotype was counted ten times or more. CDR3 coding DNA: TGTGCCAGCAGCTTATTAGGGCAGGGGAGCGGGGGCTACACCTTC. It codes for CASSLLGQGSGGYTF. V usage is TRBV7-2 and J usage is TRBJ1-2; perhaps TRBD1 as D (6 bases). Per the germline V gene, CDR1 is SGHTA and CDR2 is FQGNSA. The CDR3 runs to 15 residues. V shed 2 bases and J shed 8 bases, with 18 bases lying between them.

This chain's CDR3 is CASSRRTGTGELFF. In nucleotides, the CDR3 is TGTGCCAGTAGCCGAAGGACAGGGACCGGGGAGCTGTTTTTT. The chain has TRBV19 and TRBJ2-2; 8 nucleotides align to TRBD1. The CDR3 length is 14 residues. J was trimmed by 5 bases and V by 6 bases; bases with no gene match: 5. The germline V gene encodes CDR1 LNHDA and CDR2 SQIVND (reference sequence).

The J gene is TRBJ1-6, the V gene TRBV5-1; 11 bases are a match to TRBD1. V shed 6 bases and J 10 bases; nucleotides not matched to a gene: 6. The CDR3 spans 14 residues. The germline gives CDR1 SGHRS, CDR2 YFSETQ. The CDR3 here is CASTPGTGGSPLHF. The CDR3 DNA reads TGCGCCAGCACCCCAGGGACAGGGGGGTCACCCCTCCACTTT. Supplemented by reference TRBV5-1 and TRBJ1-6, the full variable domain reads KAGVTQTPRYLIKTRGQQVTLSCSPISGHRSVSWYQQTPGQGLQFLFEYFSETQRNKGNFPGRFSGRQFSNSRSEMNVSTLELGDSALYLCASTPGTGGSPLHFGNGTRLTVT.

There are many counts of this clonotype. The gene calls are TRBV10-1 and TRBJ2-5; the D call may be TRBD1 or TRBD2 (5 bases each). The germline CDR1 and CDR2 sequences are WNHNN and SYGVQD (reference sequence). This CDR3 has 14 amino acids. Trimming shortened V by 3 bases and J by 2 bases, and 10 bases separated the two germline ends. CDR3 nucleotide sequence: TGCGCCAGCAGTGACCGGGGACGGCAAGAGACCCAGTACTTC. As protein: CASSDRGRQETQYF.

This clonotype has just a few counts. The V gene is TRBV7-2, the J gene TRBJ1-1; a weak D match, TRBD1 (5 bases). The V end was cut by 4 bases, the J end by 4 bases, with 10 bases between. The CDR3 contains 13 residues. CDR1 SGHTA and CDR2 FQGNSA come from the germline V gene. The chain's CDR3 is CASSSGLPTEAFF. CDR3 DNA sequence: TGTGCCAGCAGCTCGGGACTCCCCACTGAAGCTTTCTTT.

The rearrangement links TRBV20-1 to TRBJ2-7; 10 bases match TRBD1. This CDR3 is 17 amino acids long. Germline-derived CDR1 and CDR2 are DFQATT and SNEGSKA (reference sequence). The trim removed 6 bases at V and 4 bases at J, leaving 18 bases unmatched. The CDR3 DNA reads as TGCAGTGCCCTAGTTTTTGTATCCGGGACAGGGGCTTACGAGCAGTACTTC. Translated, it gives CSALVFVSGTGAYEQYF.

This clonotype was observed a few times. The chain has TRBV18 and TRBJ1-1; D call uncertain. CDR3 length: 15 residues. The V end lost 4 bases, the J end lost 0 bases, and 12 bases lay between the germline ends. Germline lookup yields CDR1 KGHSH and CDR2 LQKENI. The CDR3 region has the DNA TGTGCCAGCTCACTCTTTCCCCTAATGAACACTGAAGCTTTCTTT. Protein sequence: CASSLFPLMNTEAFF.

The chain employs TRBV18 and TRBJ1-1; D unclear. Per the germline V gene, CDR1 is KGHSH and CDR2 is LQKENI. Trimming took 2 bases from V and 9 from J, leaving 7 bases between them. The CDR3 spans 11 residues. This CDR3 is CASSPESKAFF. As DNA, the CDR3 is TGTGCCAGCTCACCAGAAAGTAAAGCTTTCTTT.

For this clonotype: A single base separates this from a much larger clone, so it may be a read error. The chain combines TRBV12-3 or TRBV12-4 with TRBJ2-3; D possibly matches TRBD1 or TRBD2 (5 bases each). The CDR3 is 15 amino acids. Trimming took 6 bases from V and 3 from J, leaving 16 bases between them. The CDR3 sequence: CASSRGRLGTDTQYF. The CDR3 DNA is TGTGCCAGCAGCCGGGGCAGGTTAGGGACAGATACGCAGTATTTT.

This clonotype was seen a few times. V gene TRBV12-3 or TRBV12-4 combines with J gene TRBJ1-1, with D possibly matching TRBD1 (5 bases). The CDR3 is 14 residues long. With 3 bases removed from V and 1 base from J, the gap between germline ends came to 9 bases. The CDR3 DNA sequence: TGTGCCAGCAGTTTGGGGGTAACGAACACTGAAGCTTTCTTT. Translating it yields CASSLGVTNTEAFF.

The sample holds many counts of this clonotype. The V gene is TRBV27, the J gene TRBJ1-2; 11 bases fit TRBD1. The V and J ends lost 1 base and 3 bases, in that order; junction bases with no gene match: 7. CDR1 is MNHEY, CDR2 SMNVEV, per germline (reference sequence). This CDR3 spans 17 amino acids. The CDR3 protein is CASSLYQGQGADYGYTF. The CDR3 nucleotides are TGTGCCAGCAGTTTATATCAAGGACAGGGGGCGGACTATGGCTACACCTTC.

This clonotype was detected ten times or more. V gene TRBV12-3 or TRBV12-4 combines with J gene TRBJ1-1; no firm D call. V lost 7 bases and J 1 base, leaving 10 bases between the germline ends. CDR3 length: 13 amino acids. CDR3 residues: CASTFTPNTEAFF. Here the CDR3 DNA reads TGTGCCAGCACCTTCACACCGAACACTGAAGCTTTCTTT.

Details on this clonotype: Being one base from a much bigger clone, this may be a read error. This chain connects TRBV6-5 to TRBJ1-6; maybe TRBD1 (6 bases). There are 12 residues in the CDR3. Germline loops: CDR1 MNHEY, CDR2 SVGAGI. This chain's CDR3 is CTSTQGLSPLHF. CDR3 DNA sequence: TGTACCAGCACCCAGGGGCTTTCACCCCTCCACTTT.

V usage is TRBV6-2 or TRBV6-3 and J usage is TRBJ2-5; D ambiguous. V lost 8 bases and J 3 bases, leaving 13 bases between the germline ends. Germline CDR1 MNHEY, CDR2 SVGEGT. The CDR3 length is 13 residues. The CDR3 reads CASREWAEETQYF. The CDR3 nucleotides are TGTGCCAGCCGCGAGTGGGCAGAAGAGACCCAGTACTTC.

In the case of this clonotype: Given a much more abundant clone one base away, this may be a read error. This chain links TRBV2 with TRBJ2-2; TRBD2 aligns across 7 bases. The CDR3 runs 13 residues. Per the germline V gene, CDR1 is SNHLY and CDR2 is FYNNEI. In nucleotides, the CDR3 is TGTGCCAGGAGTGAAGCGGGGAGAGGGGAGCTGTTTTTT. Translation gives CARSEAGRGELFF.

At least ten counts were recorded for this clonotype. The rearrangement joins TRBV7-6 to TRBJ2-1, with 9 bases identical to TRBD1. CDR1 and CDR2 from the germline V gene are SGHVS and FNYEAQ. V lost 4 bases, J lost 7 bases, and 5 bases stayed unmatched. The CDR3 consists of 14 residues. The CDR3 DNA follows: TGTGCCAGCAGCTATCAAGACAGGGGGAATGAGCAGTTCTTC. This encodes CASSYQDRGNEQFF.

This clonotype was counted ten times or more. J is TRBJ2-1 and V is TRBV7-9; the match to TRBD2 covers 7 bases. V shed 5 bases and J 7 bases; nucleotides not matched to a gene: 8. Germline V lookup: CDR1 SEHNR, CDR2 FQNEAQ (reference sequence). This CDR3 is 14 amino acids long. CDR3 coding DNA: TGTGCCAGCAGCCCCGGACTAGATCTAAATGAGCAGTTCTTC. Translated, it gives CASSPGLDLNEQFF.

This clonotype has only a few counts. V usage is TRBV28 and J usage is TRBJ2-1, with a possible D match to TRBD2 (6 bases). This CDR3 contains 14 residues. The V and J ends lost 9 bases and 6 bases respectively, with 18 bases between them. In germline, CDR1 is MDHEN, CDR2 SYDVKM. The CDR3 loop reads CASSLSGDRNEQFF. In DNA form, the CDR3 reads TGTGCCAGTTCCCTTTCGGGGGACCGCAATGAGCAGTTCTTC.

This clonotype has ten or more counts. The chain combines TRBV7-9 with TRBJ1-5, with TRBD1 matching 7 bases. Trimming removed 5 bases from V and 7 bases from J; junction bases left unmatched: 2. Germline CDR1 SEHNR, CDR2 FQNEAQ (reference sequence). The CDR3 is made up of 12 amino acids. The CDR3: CASSQGQQPQHF. The CDR3 nucleotides are TGTGCCAGCAGCCAGGGACAGCAGCCCCAGCATTTT.

This clonotype appeared a few times. The genes are TRBV20-1 and TRBJ1-5; D is unclear. The CDR3 length is 14 residues. Per the germline V gene, CDR1 is DFQATT and CDR2 is SNEGSKA (reference sequence). V was cut by 3 bases and J by 4 bases, with 13 bases left in between. The CDR3 here is CSASAGMGNQPQHF. CDR3 coding DNA: TGCAGTGCTAGCGCGGGTATGGGTAATCAGCCCCAGCATTTT.

This clonotype was seen at least ten times. The CDR3 is CSAGAVQETQYF. CDR3 nucleotides: TGCAGTGCCGGGGCCGTCCAAGAGACCCAGTACTTC. This chain links TRBV20-1 with TRBJ2-5; D may correspond to TRBD1 or TRBD2 (5 bases each). Germline values: CDR1 DFQATT, CDR2 SNEGSKA (reference sequence). The germline V and J ends were trimmed by 6 bases and 1 base, with 9 bases remaining between them. The CDR3 totals 12 residues.

Ten or more counts support this clonotype. J is TRBJ2-1 and V is TRBV7-6; TRBD1 aligns across 8 bases. Germline CDR1 and CDR2: SGHVS and FNYEAQ. Germline trimming cut 3 bases from V and 10 bases from J; bases unmatched to any gene: 2. CDR3 length equals 12 residues. DNA for the CDR3: TGTGCCAGCAGCTTGGGACAGGCGGAGCAGTTCTTC. Amino acid sequence: CASSLGQAEQFF.

This clonotype has ten or more counts. The genes are TRBV7-9 and TRBJ1-5; D is unresolved. Per the germline V gene, CDR1 is SEHNR and CDR2 is FQNEAQ (reference sequence). Trimming took 0 bases from V and 8 from J, leaving 8 bases between them. CDR3 size: 13 residues. The CDR3 nucleotides read TGTGCCAGCAGCTTAGCCCGGAGGGAGCCCCAGCATTTT. This codes for CASSLARREPQHF.

This clonotype was observed a few times. Its ends do not fully match the called genes, so a read error is possible. The chain couples TRBV5-8 to TRBJ1-2; D ambiguous. Germline V gene data show CDR1 as SGHTS and CDR2 as YDEGEE. The CDR3 runs to 14 residues. The chain's CDR3 is CASSFIVGRALSDF. For the CDR3, the DNA is TGTGCCAGCAGCTTTATAGTTGGCCGGGCCCTTTCGGACTTC.

This clonotype showed up just a few times. This chain joins TRBV6-1 and TRBJ1-3; D is perhaps TRBD1 (5 bases). Germline values: CDR1 MNHNS, CDR2 SASEGT. The CDR3 extends over 15 amino acids. The germline V and J ends were trimmed by 4 bases and 3 bases, with 13 bases remaining between them. The CDR3 region is CASSARGVDGNTIYF. CDR3 in DNA: TGTGCCAGCAGTGCAAGGGGAGTAGATGGAAACACCATATATTTT.

This clonotype came up a few times. V usage is TRBV27 and J usage is TRBJ2-1; TRBD1 matches at 8 bases. The V gene end was trimmed by 4 bases and the J gene end by 0 bases; junction bases not matched to a gene: 2. The germline V gene has CDR1 MNHEY and CDR2 SMNVEV (reference sequence). This CDR3 has 15 amino acids. In nucleotides, the CDR3 is TGTGCCAGCAGTTCACAGGGGGGCTCCTACAATGAGCAGTTCTTC. Amino acids: CASSSQGGSYNEQFF.

There are many counts of this clonotype. V gene TRBV10-3 combines with J gene TRBJ2-7; TRBD1 matches at 9 bases. Trimming at V came to 5 bases and at J to 4 bases, leaving 6 bases not matched to a gene. This CDR3 comprises 14 residues. Germline assignment: CDR1 ENHRY and CDR2 SYGVKD. The CDR3 DNA follows: TGTGCCATCAGTATTGAACAGGGGGCGTACGAGCAGTACTTC. It translates to CAISIEQGAYEQYF.

Many counts were recorded for this clonotype. The V and J genes are TRBV10-3 and TRBJ2-1; D is undetermined. The V gene's germline CDR1 is ENHRY and CDR2 SYGVKD. The V gene lost 4 bases and the J gene lost 6 bases, with 7 bases spanning the gap. The CDR3 covers 12 residues. The CDR3 bases are TGTGCCATCAGTGTGGTGGGCAATGAGCAGTTCTTC. As protein: CAISVVGNEQFF.

This chain uses TRBV7-8 with TRBJ2-5; 10 nucleotides line up with TRBD2. Looked up from germline, CDR1 is SGHVS and CDR2 is FQNEAQ. The V segment lost 4 bases and the J segment 4 bases; nucleotides outside the gene matches: 12. This CDR3 is 17 amino acids long. For the CDR3, the DNA is TGTGCCAGCAGCTCTATTTTTGGGGCTAGCGGGAGAGAGACCCAGTACTTC. It translates to CASSSIFGASGRETQYF. The full variable domain, rest sourced from reference TRBV7-8 and TRBJ2-5, is GAGVSQSPRYKVAKRGQDVALRCDPISGHVSLFWYQQALGQGPEFLTYFQNEAQLDKSGLPSDRFFAERPEGSVSTLKIQRTQQEDSAVYLCASSSIFGASGRETQYFGPGTRLLVL.

This clonotype was found a few times. The CDR3 is CAWSLLGDGNQPQHF. CDR3 sequence (DNA): TGTGCCTGGAGTTTGTTGGGGGACGGCAATCAGCCCCAGCATTTT. V gene TRBV30 combines with J gene TRBJ1-5; D is possibly TRBD1 (5 bases). The CDR3 contains 15 residues. Germline CDR1 and CDR2: GTSNPN and SVGIG (reference sequence). V lost 2 bases and J lost 2, with 13 bases in between.

V is TRBV19 and J is TRBJ2-7, with unresolved D. The germline CDR1 and CDR2 sequences are LNHDA and SQIVND (reference sequence). The CDR3 is 14 amino acids. Trimming shortened V by 1 base and J by 6 bases, and 13 bases separated the two germline ends. Here the CDR3 DNA reads TGTGCCAGTAGTATAGCGATGCAGCCAGCCGAGCAGTACTTC. Residues: CASSIAMQPAEQYF.